The table lists the clone carrying this TCR beta chain with a few counts. This sample is drawn from a study of blood T cells in healthy people across ages. The authors drew around 11 milliliters of peripheral blood from each donor. V was clipped by 6 bases and J by 5 bases, with 16 bases between them. This CDR3 spans 14 amino acids. Germline lookup yields CDR1 LGHDT and CDR2 YNNKEL (reference sequence). Alongside a J-beta primer mix, a sample-barcoded 5' primer served in a second PCR lasting roughly 6 to 11 cycles. Each CDR3 protein gets one entry after TCRdb re-called the 5' RACE reads with MiXCR. The top ten hold 7.9% of the sample, which has fewer than 1.5 million distinct CDR3 sequences, 35% to 45% seen once.

The chain carries TRBV3-1 and TRBJ1-2; D is possibly TRBD1 (5 bases). The receptor was derived from a woman aged 18-35 years in good health. Sequencing input: blood. The CDR3: CASSYDSSRYGYTF. Here the CDR3 DNA reads TGTGCCAGCAGTTACGACAGTAGTCGGTATGGCTACACCTTC.